The 6 T cell receptor beta chains below come from one sample, sequenced in a study of T cell repertoires and leukemia-associated antigens. TCRdb recomputed calls from the 5' RACE reads with MiXCR, one row per CDR3 protein. The sample holds 11,000 or so distinct CDR3 sequences; about 45% are singletons and the top ten take about a quarter. Their antigens remain unidentified. Sequences were obtained from CD3+ T cells sorted from blood and cultured. The source of these receptors is a female donor in good health.

This rearrangement joins TRBV19 to TRBJ2-1; D may be TRBD1 (5 bases). Trimming took off 2 bases at V and 3 bases at J, with 11 bases between the two ends. This CDR3 is built from 15 residues. Germline-derived CDR1 and CDR2 are LNHDA and SQIVND (reference sequence). The CDR3 region is CASSIQGDGYNEQFF. In DNA form, the CDR3 reads TGTGCCAGTAGTATACAAGGGGATGGCTACAATGAGCAGTTCTTC.

This clonotype ranks as medium-sized. This rearrangement joins TRBV4-3 to TRBJ1-1; D call uncertain. Germline values: CDR1 LGHNA, CDR2 YSLEER. The V end lost 4 bases, the J end lost 1 base, and 16 bases lay between the germline ends. This CDR3 comprises 16 residues. CDR3 residues: CASSPFVSTENTEAFF. The CDR3 region has the DNA TGCGCCAGCAGCCCCTTCGTATCAACAGAGAACACTGAAGCTTTCTTT.

The chain combines TRBV9 with TRBJ2-7, with D possibly matching TRBD2 (6 bases). Germline CDR1 reads SGDLS; CDR2 reads YYNGEE. The CDR3 contains 15 residues. V dropped 10 bases and J dropped 2 bases, with 22 bases sitting between them. DNA for the CDR3: TGTGCCTGTAGCGTAGGGCCAGGGAGGACCTACGAGCAGTACTTC. Protein sequence: CACSVGPGRTYEQYF.

This clonotype was detected ten times or more. This CDR3 reads CATSELGTSAYNEQFF. The CDR3 DNA reads TGTGCCACCAGTGAGCTCGGGACTAGTGCTTACAATGAGCAGTTCTTC. The chain is built from TRBV24-1 and TRBJ2-1, with TRBD2 matching 8 bases. The junction had 8 bases not matched to a gene; V was cut back by 4 bases and J by 4 bases. This CDR3 is built from 16 residues. The germline gives CDR1 KGHDR, CDR2 SFDVKD.

This clonotype was picked up many times. This chain connects TRBV7-9 to TRBJ2-7; D might be TRBD2 (6 bases). With 0 bases removed from V and 5 bases from J, the gap between germline ends came to 8 bases. The CDR3 sequence is 13 residues long. Germline CDR1 reads SEHNR; CDR2 reads FQNEAQ (reference sequence). DNA for the CDR3: TGTGCCAGCAGCTTAGCGGAGGGCCACGAGCAGTACTTC. It codes for CASSLAEGHEQYF.

This sequence joins TRBV12-3 or TRBV12-4 and TRBJ1-2, with D unresolved. Trimming left V 6 bases short and J 5 bases short, with 13 bases between. The CDR3 runs 13 residues. The CDR3 loop reads CASSPGQLYGYTF. CDR3 DNA sequence: TGTGCCAGCAGCCCCGGGCAACTGTATGGCTACACCTTC.